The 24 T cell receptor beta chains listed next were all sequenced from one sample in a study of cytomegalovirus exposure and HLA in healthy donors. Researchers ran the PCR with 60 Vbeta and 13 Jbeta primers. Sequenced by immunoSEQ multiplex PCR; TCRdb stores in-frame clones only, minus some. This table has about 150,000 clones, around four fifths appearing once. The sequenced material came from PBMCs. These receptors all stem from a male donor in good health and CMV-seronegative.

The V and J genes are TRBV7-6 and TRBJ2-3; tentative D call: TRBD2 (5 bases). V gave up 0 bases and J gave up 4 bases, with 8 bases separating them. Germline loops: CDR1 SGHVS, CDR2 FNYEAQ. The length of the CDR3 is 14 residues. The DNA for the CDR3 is TGTGCCAGCAGCTTAGCGGCCGGGGCAGATACGCAGTATTTT. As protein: CASSLAAGADTQYF.

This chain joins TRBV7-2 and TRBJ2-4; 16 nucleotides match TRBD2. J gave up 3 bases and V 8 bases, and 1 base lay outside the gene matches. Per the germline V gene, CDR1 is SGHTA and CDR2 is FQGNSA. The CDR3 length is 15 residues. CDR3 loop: CASGTSGGDKNIQYF. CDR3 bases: TGTGCCAGCGGGACTAGCGGGGGGGACAAAAACATTCAGTACTTC.

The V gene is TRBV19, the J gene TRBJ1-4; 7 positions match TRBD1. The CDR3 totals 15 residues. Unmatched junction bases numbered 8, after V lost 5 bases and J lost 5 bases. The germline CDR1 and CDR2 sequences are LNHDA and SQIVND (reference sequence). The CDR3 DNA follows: TGTGCCAGTAGTGACCGGACAGGTCCGAATGAAAAACTGTTTTTT. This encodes CASSDRTGPNEKLFF. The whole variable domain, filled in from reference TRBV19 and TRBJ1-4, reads DGGITQSPKYLFRKEGQNVTLSCEQNLNHDAMYWYRQDPGQGLRLIYYSQIVNDFQKGDIAEGYSVSREKKESFPLTVTSAQKNPTAFYLCASSDRTGPNEKLFFGSGTQLSVL.

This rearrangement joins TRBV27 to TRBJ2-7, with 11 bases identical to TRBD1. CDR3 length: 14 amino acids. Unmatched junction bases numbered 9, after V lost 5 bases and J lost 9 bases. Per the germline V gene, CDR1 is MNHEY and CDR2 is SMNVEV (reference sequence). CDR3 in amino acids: CASSPRTGGNVQYF. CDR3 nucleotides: TGTGCCAGCAGTCCCCGGACAGGGGGCAATGTGCAGTACTTC.

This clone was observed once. The CDR3 sequence is CASSLGQSSYNEQFF. The CDR3 DNA is TGTGCCAGCAGCCTTGGACAAAGCTCCTACAATGAGCAGTTCTTC. The chain recombines TRBV13 with TRBJ2-1, with D perhaps TRBD1 (5 bases). The CDR3 runs to 15 residues. Per the germline V gene, CDR1 is PRHDT and CDR2 is FYEKMQ (reference sequence). The ends were cut back, 5 bases at V and 0 bases at J, with 11 bases in the middle.

CDR3 in amino acids: CSVWTGGGQPQHF. The CDR3 DNA reads TGCAGCGTTTGGACAGGGGGCGGTCAGCCCCAGCATTTT. This rearrangement joins TRBV29-1 to TRBJ1-5; 11 nucleotides match TRBD1. V lost 5 bases, J lost 6 bases, and 3 bases stayed unmatched. Germline lookup yields CDR1 SQVTM and CDR2 ANQGSEA. The CDR3 totals 13 residues.

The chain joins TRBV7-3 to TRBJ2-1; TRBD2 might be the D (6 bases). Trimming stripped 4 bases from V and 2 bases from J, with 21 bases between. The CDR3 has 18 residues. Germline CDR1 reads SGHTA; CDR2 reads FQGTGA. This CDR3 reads CASSSGDGTPVTYNEQFF. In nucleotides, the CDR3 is TGTGCCAGCAGCTCGGGAGATGGGACTCCAGTCACCTACAATGAGCAGTTCTTC.

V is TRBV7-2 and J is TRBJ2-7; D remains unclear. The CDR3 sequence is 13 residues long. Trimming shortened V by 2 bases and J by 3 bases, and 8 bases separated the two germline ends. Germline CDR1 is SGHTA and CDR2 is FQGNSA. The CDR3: CASSLSLNYEQYF. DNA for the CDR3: TGTGCCAGCAGCTTAAGCCTAAACTACGAGCAGTACTTC.

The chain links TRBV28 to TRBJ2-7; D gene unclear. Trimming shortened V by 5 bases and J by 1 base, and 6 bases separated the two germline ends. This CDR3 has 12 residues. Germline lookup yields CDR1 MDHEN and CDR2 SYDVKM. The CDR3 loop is CASSAGSYEQYF. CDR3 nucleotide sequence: TGTGCCAGCAGTGCAGGTTCCTACGAGCAGTACTTC.

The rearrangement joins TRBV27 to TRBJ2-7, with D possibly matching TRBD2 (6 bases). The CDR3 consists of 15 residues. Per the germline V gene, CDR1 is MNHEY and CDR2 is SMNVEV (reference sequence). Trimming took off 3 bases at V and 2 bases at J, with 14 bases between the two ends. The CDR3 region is CASSFKGRTTYEQYF. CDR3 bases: TGTGCCAGCAGTTTTAAGGGGCGGACTACCTACGAGCAGTACTTC.

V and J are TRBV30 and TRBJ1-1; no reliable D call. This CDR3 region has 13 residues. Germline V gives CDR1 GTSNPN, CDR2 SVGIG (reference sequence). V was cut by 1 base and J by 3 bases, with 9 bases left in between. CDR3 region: CAWSGGRDTEAFF. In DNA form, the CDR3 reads TGTGCCTGGAGTGGAGGGAGGGACACTGAAGCTTTCTTT.

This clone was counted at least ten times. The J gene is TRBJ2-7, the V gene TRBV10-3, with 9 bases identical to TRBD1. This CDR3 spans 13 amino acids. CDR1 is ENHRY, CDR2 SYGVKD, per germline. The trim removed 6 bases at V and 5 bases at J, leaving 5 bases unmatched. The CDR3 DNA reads TGTGCCATCAGGGACAGGGGAGGCGACGAGCAGTACTTC. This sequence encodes CAIRDRGGDEQYF.

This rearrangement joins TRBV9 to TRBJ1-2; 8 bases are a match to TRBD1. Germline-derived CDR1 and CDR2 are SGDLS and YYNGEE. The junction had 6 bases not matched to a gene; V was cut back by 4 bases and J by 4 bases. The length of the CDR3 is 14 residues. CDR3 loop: CASSSRTGLYGYTF. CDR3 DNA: TGTGCCAGCAGCTCTCGGACAGGGCTCTATGGCTACACCTTC.

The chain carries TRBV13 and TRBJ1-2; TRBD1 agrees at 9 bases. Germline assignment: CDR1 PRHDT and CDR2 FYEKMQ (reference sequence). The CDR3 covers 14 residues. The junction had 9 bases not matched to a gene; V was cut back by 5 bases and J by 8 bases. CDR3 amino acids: CASSLDRGGRGYTF. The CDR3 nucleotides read TGTGCCAGCAGCCTTGACAGGGGGGGAAGAGGCTACACCTTC.

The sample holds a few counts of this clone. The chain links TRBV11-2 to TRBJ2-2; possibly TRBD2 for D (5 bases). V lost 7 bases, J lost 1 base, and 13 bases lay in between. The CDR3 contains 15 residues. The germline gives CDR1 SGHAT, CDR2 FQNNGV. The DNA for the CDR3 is TGTGCCAGCACGACTAACGGTGTGAACACCGGGGAGCTGTTTTTT. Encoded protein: CASTTNGVNTGELFF.

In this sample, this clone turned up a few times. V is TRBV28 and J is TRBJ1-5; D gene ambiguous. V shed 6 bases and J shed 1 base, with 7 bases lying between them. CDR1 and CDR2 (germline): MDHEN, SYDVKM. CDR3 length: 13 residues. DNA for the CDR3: TGTGCCAGCAGCCGGTTGAGCAATCAGCCCCAGCATTTT. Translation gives CASSRLSNQPQHF.

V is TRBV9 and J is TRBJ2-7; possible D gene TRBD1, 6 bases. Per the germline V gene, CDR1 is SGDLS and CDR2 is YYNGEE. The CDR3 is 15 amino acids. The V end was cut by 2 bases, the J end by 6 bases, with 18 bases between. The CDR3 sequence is CASSVGAGVPSEQYF. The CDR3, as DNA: TGTGCCAGCAGCGTTGGGGCAGGGGTCCCTTCCGAGCAGTACTTC.

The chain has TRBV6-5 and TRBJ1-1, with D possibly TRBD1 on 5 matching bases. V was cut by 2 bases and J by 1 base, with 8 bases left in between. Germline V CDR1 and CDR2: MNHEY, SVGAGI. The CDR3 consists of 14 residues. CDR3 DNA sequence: TGTGCCAGCAGTTACCGCGGACAGAACACTGAAGCTTTCTTT. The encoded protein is CASSYRGQNTEAFF.

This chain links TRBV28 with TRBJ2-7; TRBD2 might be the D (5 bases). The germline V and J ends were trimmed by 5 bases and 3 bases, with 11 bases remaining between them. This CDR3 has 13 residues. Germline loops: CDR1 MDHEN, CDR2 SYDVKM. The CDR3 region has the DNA TGTGCCAGCAGTCCGTACAGCGGCTACGAGCAGTACTTC. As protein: CASSPYSGYEQYF.

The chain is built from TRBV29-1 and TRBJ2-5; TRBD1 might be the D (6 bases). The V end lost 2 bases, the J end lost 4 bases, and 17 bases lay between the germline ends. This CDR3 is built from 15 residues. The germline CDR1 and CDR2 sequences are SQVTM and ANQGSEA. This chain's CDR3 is CSVEPQRGKGETQYF. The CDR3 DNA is TGCAGCGTTGAACCCCAGAGGGGGAAGGGAGAGACCCAGTACTTC. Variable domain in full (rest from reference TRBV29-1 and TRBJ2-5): SAVISQKPSRDICQRGTSLTIQCQVDSQVTMMFWYRQQPGQSLTLIATANQGSEATYESGFVIDKFPISRPNLTFSTLTVSNMSPEDSSIYLCSVEPQRGKGETQYFGPGTRLLVL.

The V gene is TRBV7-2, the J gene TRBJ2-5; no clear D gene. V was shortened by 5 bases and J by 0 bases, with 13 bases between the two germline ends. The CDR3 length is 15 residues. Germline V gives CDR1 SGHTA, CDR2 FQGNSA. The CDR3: CASSAVVRDQETQYF. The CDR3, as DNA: TGTGCCAGCAGCGCAGTCGTACGTGACCAAGAGACCCAGTACTTC.

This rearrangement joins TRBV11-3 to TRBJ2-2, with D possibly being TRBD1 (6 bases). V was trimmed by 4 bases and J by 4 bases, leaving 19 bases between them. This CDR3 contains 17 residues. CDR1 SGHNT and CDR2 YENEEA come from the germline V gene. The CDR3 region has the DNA TGTGCCAGCAGCTGGGGTCAGGGGCGCAGAGGCACCGGGGAGCTGTTTTTT. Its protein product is CASSWGQGRRGTGELFF.

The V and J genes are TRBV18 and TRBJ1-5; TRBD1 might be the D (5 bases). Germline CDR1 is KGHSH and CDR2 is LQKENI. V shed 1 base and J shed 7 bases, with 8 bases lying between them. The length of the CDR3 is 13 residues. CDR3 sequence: CASSPRGDQPQHF. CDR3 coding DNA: TGTGCCAGCTCACCACGCGGGGACCAGCCCCAGCATTTT. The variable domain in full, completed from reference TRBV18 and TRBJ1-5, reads NAGVMQNPRHLVRRRGQEARLRCSPMKGHSHVYWYRQLPEEGLKFMVYLQKENIIDESGMPKERFSAEFPKEGPSILRIQQVVRGDSAAYFCASSPRGDQPQHFGDGTRLSIL.

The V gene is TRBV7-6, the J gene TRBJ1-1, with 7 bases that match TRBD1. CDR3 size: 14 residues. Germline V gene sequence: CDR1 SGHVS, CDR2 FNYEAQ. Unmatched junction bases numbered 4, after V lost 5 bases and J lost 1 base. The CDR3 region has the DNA TGTGCCAGCAGCCCTGAGGGGGCGAACACTGAAGCTTTCTTT. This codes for CASSPEGANTEAFF. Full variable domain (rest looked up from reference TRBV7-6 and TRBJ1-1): GAGVSQSPRYKVTKRGQDVALRCDPISGHVSLYWYRQALGQGPEFLTYFNYEAQQDKSGLPNDRFSAERPEGSISTLTIQRTEQRDSAMYRCASSPEGANTEAFFGQGTRLTVV.